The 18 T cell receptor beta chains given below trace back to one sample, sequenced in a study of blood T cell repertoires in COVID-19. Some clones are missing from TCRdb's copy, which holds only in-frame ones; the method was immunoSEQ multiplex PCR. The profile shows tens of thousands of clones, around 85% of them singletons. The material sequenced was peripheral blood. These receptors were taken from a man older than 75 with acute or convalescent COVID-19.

CDR3 amino acids: CASSLAAPQNIQYF. The CDR3 DNA reads TGTGCCAGCAGTTTGGCAGCGCCACAAAACATTCAGTACTTC. This rearrangement joins TRBV28 to TRBJ2-4; D is undetermined. Germline V gives CDR1 MDHEN, CDR2 SYDVKM. The germline V and J ends were trimmed by 3 bases and 5 bases, with 11 bases remaining between them. The length of the CDR3 is 14 residues.

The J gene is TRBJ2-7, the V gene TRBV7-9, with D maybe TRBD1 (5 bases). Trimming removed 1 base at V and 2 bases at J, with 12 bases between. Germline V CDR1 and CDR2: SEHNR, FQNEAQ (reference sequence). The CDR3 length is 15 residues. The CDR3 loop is CASSLEGFLAYEQYF. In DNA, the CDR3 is TGTGCCAGCAGCTTAGAGGGGTTCTTAGCCTACGAGCAGTACTTC.

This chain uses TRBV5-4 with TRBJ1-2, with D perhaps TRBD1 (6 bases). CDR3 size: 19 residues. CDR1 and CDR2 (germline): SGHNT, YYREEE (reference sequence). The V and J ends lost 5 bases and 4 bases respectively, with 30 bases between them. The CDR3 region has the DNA TGTGCCAGCAGACCGAGGGGGTCGGGCAAGTTCGAGAGTAGCTATGGCTACACCTTC. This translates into CASRPRGSGKFESSYGYTF.

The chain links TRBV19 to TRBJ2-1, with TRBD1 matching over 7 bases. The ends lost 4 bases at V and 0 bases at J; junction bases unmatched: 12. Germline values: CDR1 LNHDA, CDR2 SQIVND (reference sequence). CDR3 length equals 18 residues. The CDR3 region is CASSKGQPAVSSYNEQFF. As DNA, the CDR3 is TGTGCCAGTAGTAAGGGACAGCCGGCTGTGAGCTCCTACAATGAGCAGTTCTTC.

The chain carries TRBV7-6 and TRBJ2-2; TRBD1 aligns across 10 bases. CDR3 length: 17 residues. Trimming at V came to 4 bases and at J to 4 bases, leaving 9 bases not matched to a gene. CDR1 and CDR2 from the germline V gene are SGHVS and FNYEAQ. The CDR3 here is CASSSGGGTGVTGELFF. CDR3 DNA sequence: TGTGCCAGCAGCTCCGGGGGAGGGACAGGGGTCACCGGGGAGCTGTTTTTT.

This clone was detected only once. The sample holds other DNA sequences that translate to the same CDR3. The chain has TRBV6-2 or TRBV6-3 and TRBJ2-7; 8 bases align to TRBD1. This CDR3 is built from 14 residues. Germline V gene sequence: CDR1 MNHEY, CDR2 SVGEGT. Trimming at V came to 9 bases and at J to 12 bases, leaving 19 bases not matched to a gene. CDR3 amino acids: CASSKTGEALARYF. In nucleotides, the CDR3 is TGTGCCAGTAGTAAGACAGGGGAGGCTCTGGCGCGGTACTTC.

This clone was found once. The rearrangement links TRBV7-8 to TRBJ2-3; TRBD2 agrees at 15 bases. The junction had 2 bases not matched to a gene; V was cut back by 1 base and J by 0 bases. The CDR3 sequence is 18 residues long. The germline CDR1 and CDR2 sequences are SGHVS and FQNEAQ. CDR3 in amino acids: CASSLVGTSGRSTDTQYF. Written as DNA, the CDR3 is TGTGCCAGCAGCTTAGTGGGGACTAGCGGGAGGAGCACAGATACGCAGTATTTT.

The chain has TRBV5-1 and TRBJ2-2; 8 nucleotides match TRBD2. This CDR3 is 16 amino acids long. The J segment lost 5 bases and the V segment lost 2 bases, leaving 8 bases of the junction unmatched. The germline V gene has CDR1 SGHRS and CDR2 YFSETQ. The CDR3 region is CASSLTAGVETGELFF. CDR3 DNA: TGCGCCAGCAGCTTAACAGCGGGAGTTGAGACCGGGGAGCTGTTTTTT.

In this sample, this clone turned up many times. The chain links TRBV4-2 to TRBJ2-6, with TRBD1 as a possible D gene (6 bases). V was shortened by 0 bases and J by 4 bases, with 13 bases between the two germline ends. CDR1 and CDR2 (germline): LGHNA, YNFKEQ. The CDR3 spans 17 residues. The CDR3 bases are TGTGCCAGCAGCCAAGAGCCAGGGGTCCCAGGGGCCAACGTCCTGACTTTC. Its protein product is CASSQEPGVPGANVLTF.

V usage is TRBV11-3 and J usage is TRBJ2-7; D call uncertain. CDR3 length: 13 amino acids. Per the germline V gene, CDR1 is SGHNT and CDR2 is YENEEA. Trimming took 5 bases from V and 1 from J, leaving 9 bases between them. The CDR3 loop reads CASSHGFSYEQYF. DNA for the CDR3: TGTGCCAGCAGCCACGGGTTTTCCTACGAGCAGTACTTC.

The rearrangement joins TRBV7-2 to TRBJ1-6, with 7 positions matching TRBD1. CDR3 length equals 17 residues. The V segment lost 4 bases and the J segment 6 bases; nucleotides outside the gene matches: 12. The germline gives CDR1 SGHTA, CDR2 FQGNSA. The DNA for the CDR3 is TGTGCCAGCAGCTCCGGGGCCGGGACAGCTGGTAATTCACCCCTCCACTTT. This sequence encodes CASSSGAGTAGNSPLHF.

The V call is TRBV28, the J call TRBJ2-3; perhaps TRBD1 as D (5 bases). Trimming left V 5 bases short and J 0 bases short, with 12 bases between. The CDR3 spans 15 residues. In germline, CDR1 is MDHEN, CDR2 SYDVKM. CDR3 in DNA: TGTGCCAGCAGTGAAGGGGTCACTAGCACAGATACGCAGTATTTT. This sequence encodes CASSEGVTSTDTQYF.

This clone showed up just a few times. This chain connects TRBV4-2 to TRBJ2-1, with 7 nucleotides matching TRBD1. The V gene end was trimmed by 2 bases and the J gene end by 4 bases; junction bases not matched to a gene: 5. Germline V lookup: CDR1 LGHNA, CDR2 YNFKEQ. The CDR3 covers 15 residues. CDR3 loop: CASSQPDREYNEQFF. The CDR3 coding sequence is TGTGCCAGCAGCCAACCCGACAGGGAATACAATGAGCAGTTCTTC.

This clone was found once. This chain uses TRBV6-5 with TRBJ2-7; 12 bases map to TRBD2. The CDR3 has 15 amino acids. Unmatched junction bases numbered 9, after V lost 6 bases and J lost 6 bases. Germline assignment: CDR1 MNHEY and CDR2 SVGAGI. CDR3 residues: CASSSLAGGPGEQYF. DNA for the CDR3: TGTGCCAGCAGCTCTCTAGCGGGGGGGCCGGGCGAGCAGTACTTC.

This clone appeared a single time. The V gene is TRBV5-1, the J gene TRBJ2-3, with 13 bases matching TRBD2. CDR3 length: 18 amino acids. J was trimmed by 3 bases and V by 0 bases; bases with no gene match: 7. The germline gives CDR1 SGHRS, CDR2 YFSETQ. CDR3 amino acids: CASSLAGGTSGATDTQYF. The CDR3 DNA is TGCGCCAGCAGCTTGGCCGGTGGGACTAGCGGGGCTACAGATACGCAGTATTTT.

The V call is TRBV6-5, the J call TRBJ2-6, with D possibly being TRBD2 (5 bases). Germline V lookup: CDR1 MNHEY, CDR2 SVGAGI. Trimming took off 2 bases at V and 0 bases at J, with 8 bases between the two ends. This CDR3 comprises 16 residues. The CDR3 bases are TGTGCCAGCAGTTACGAGGGTAGCTCTGGGGCCAACGTCCTGACTTTC. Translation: CASSYEGSSGANVLTF.

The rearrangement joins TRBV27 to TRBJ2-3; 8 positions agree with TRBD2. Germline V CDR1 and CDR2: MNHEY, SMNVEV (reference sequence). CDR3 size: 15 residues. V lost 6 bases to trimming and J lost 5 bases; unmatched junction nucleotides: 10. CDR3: CASRDDGGAGDTQYF. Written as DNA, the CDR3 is TGTGCCAGCAGGGATGACGGGGGGGCCGGAGATACGCAGTATTTT.

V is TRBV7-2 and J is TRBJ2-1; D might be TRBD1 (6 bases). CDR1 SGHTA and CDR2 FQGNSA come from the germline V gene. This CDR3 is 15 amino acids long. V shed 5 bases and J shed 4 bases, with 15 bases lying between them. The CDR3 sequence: CASSQVYRVYNEQFF. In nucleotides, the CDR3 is TGTGCCAGCAGCCAGGTTTACAGGGTGTACAATGAGCAGTTCTTC.